The entry below describes one TCR beta chain. CDR1 SGDLS and CDR2 YYNGEE come from the germline V gene. The V and J ends lost 3 bases and 5 bases, in that order; junction bases with no gene match: 7. CDR3 size: 15 residues. The record originates from a study of PD-L1 blockade in urothelial cancer. Study in general: Twenty-five of the 29 patients were men with bladder-origin urothelial cancer. Blood was analyzed 3 weeks (second dose) and 6 weeks after treatment start.

Profiled with immunoSEQ multiplex PCR; TCRdb holds only in-frame clones, not every one. The sample includes approximately 50,000 clones, around 80% of them seen just once. Sample time point: pretreatment peripheral blood. J is TRBJ2-2 and V is TRBV9; 7 bases are a match to TRBD2. This sequence was found in a man between 65 and 85 years old with urothelial cancer. The sample was PBMCs, taken around atezolizumab (anti-PD-L1) treatment. CDR3 sequence: CASSARNGGTGELFF. The CDR3, as DNA: TGTGCCAGCAGCGCAAGAAACGGGGGGACCGGGGAGCTGTTTTTT. The full variable domain, its missing parts supplied by reference TRBV9 and TRBJ2-2, is DSGVTQTPKHLITATGQRVTLRCSPRSGDLSVYWYQQSLDQGLQFLIQYYNGEERAKGNILERFSAQQFPDLHSELNLSSLELGDSALYFCASSARNGGTGELFFGEGSRLTVL.